This T cell receptor (beta chain) comes out of a study of blood T cell repertoires in COVID-19. Across the whole study: Acute and convalescent COVID-19 samples came from the United States, Italy and Spain. Nucleic acid was either cDNA or gDNA, and it came from T cells, B-cell-depleted T cells, or PBMCs.

Participants, 18 to 89 years old, spanned around 25 US areas. Within 2 weeks before study entry, exposed participants met a COVID-19 case. Produced via immunoSEQ multiplex PCR; TCRdb's table is partial and in-frame only. The data hold about 430,000 clones, with about 88% observed a single time. Deletions cut 5 bases from V and 0 bases from J, with 17 bases between. Germline V gives CDR1 MDHEN, CDR2 SYDVKM. The CDR3 contains 16 residues. The sequencing input was PBMCs or T cells enriched from blood (not recorded which). The V gene is TRBV28, the J gene TRBJ2-7, with D tentatively TRBD1 (6 bases). The sequence was obtained from a woman in her late teens or twenties who had been exposed to COVID-19. CDR3 sequence (DNA): TGTGCCAGCAGTCCCGCGACAGGACGACTCTCCTACGAGCAGTACTTC. Translated: CASSPATGRLSYEQYF.